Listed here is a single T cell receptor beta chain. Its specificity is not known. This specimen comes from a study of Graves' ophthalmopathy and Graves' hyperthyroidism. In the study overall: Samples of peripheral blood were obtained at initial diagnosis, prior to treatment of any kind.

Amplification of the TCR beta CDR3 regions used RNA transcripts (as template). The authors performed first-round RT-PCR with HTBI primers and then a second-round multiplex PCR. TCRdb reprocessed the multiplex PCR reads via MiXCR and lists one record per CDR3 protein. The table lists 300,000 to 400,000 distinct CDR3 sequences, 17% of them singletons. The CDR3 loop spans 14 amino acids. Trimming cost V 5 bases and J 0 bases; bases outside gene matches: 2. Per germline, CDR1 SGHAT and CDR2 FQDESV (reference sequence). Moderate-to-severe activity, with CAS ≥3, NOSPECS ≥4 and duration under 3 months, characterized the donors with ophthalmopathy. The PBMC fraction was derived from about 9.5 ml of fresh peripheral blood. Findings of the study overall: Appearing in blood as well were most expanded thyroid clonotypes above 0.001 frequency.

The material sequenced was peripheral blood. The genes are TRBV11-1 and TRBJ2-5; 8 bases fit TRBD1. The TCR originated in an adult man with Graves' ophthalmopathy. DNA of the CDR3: TGTGCCAGCAGCAAGGACAGGGACCAAGAGACCCAGTACTTC. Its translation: CASSKDRDQETQYF. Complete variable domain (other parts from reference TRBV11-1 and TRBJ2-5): EAEVAQSPRYKITEKSQAVAFWCDPISGHATLYWYRQILGQGPELLVQFQDESVVDDSQLPKDRFSAERLKGVDSTLKIQPAELGDSAMYLCASSKDRDQETQYFGPGTRLLVL.